This TCR beta chain was retrieved from a study of T cell responses to AZD1222 COVID-19 vaccine. General study points: Among vaccine-associated CD4 TCRs, coverage spanned spike, with dominance at 160-218 and 743-854. Only a handful of AZD1222 recipients were seropositive at baseline.

Germline CDR1 and CDR2: SQVTM and ANQGSEA. Trimming took 1 base from V and 0 from J; bases not matched to a gene: 3. CDR3 length: 15 residues. A note on this clone: Its antigen is unidentified.

Profiling relied on immunoSEQ multiplex PCR, and the TCRdb table lists in-frame clones only, not all of them. This table has about 120,000 clones, around 92% appearing once. This clonotype originated in an adult in good health. The chain couples TRBV29-1 to TRBJ1-2, with TRBD1 matching over 9 bases. The sequences come from peripheral blood, collected on day 0 of AZD1222 vaccination. Here the CDR3 reads CSVEGQGGTNYGYTF. The CDR3, as DNA: TGCAGCGTTGAAGGACAGGGGGGAACTAACTATGGCTACACCTTC.